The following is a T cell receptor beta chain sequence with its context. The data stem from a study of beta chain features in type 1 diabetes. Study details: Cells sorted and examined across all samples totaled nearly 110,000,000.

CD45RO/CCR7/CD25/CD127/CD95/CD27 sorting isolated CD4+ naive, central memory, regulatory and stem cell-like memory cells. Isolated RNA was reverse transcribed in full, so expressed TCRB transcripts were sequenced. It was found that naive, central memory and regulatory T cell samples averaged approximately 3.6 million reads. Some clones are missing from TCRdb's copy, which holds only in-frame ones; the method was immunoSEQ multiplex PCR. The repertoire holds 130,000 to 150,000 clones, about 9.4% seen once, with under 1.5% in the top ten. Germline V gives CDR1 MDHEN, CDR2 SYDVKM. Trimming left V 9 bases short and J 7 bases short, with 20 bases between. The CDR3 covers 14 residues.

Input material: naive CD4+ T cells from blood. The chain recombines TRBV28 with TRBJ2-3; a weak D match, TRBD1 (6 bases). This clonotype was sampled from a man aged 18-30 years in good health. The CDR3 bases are TGTGCCAGGAGACGAGGACAGACAAACCATACGCAGTATTTT. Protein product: CARRRGQTNHTQYF. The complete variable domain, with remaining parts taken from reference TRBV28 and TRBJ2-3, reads DVKVTQSSRYLVKRTGEKVFLECVQDMDHENMFWYRQDPGLGLRLIYFSYDVKMKEKGDIPEGYSVSREKKERFSLILESASTNQTSMYLCARRRGQTNHTQYFGPGTRLTVL.